Included here is one T cell receptor (beta chain) sequence, with context. The CDR3 covers 17 residues. The V end was cut by 7 bases, the J end by 0 bases, with 21 bases between. CDR1 is LNHDA and CDR2 is SQIVND in the germline V gene (reference sequence). This sample stems from a study of blood T cell repertoires in COVID-19. The protocol was immunoSEQ multiplex PCR, while the TCRdb copy is restricted to in-frame clones and leaves out a portion. Seen here are 300,000 to 450,000 clones, roughly 86% observed once, and the top ten hold under 3%. Material: peripheral blood. The TCR sequence derives from a woman in her sixties with COVID-19, enrolled during active disease. The gene calls are TRBV19 and TRBJ1-1, with D possibly being TRBD1 (6 bases). CDR3 sequence: CASTPRPLQGLNTEAFF. CDR3 in DNA: TGTGCCAGTACTCCCCGGCCATTACAGGGATTGAACACTGAAGCTTTCTTT.